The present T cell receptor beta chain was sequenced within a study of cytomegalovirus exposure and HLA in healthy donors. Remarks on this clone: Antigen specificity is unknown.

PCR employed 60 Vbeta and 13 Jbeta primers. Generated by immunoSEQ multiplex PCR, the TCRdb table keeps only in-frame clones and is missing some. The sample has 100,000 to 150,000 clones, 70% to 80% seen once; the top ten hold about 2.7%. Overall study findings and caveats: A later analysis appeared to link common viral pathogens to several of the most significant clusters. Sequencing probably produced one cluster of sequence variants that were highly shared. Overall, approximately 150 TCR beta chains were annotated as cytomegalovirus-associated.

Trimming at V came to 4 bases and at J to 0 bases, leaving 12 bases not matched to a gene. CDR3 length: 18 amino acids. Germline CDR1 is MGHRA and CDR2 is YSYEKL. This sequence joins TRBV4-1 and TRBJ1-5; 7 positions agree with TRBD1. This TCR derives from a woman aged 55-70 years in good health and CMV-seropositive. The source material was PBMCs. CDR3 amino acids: CASSLRYRDRYSNQPQHF. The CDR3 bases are TGCGCCAGCAGCCTCCGATACCGGGACAGATATAGCAATCAGCCCCAGCATTTT.